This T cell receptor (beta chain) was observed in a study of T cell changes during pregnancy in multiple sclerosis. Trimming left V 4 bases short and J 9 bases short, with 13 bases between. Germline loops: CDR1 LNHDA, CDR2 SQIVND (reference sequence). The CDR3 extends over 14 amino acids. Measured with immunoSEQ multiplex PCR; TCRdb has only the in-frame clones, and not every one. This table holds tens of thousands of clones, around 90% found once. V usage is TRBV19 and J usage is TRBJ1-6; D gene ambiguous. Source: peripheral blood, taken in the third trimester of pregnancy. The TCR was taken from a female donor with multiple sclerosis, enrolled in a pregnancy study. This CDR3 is CASSTTGESSPLHF. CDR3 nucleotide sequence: TGTGCCAGTAGTACAACGGGAGAGAGTTCACCCCTCCACTTT.